This record looks at one TCR beta chain sequence and its context. This specimen comes from a study of blood T cell repertoires in COVID-19. Profiled with immunoSEQ multiplex PCR; TCRdb holds only in-frame clones, not every one. The sample consists of hundreds of thousands of clones, 80% to 90% of them appearing once. The germline CDR1 and CDR2 sequences are LNHDA and SQIVND (reference sequence). With V trimmed by 4 bases and J by 4 bases, 9 bases remained unmatched. This CDR3 has 15 amino acids. The chain combines TRBV19 with TRBJ1-2; 7 bases line up with TRBD1. The sequencing input was PBMCs or T cells enriched from blood (not recorded which). The sequence came from a man aged 25-45 years who had recovered from COVID-19. The DNA for the CDR3 is TGTGCCAGTAGTAAATCGACAGGGATCATCTATGGCTACACCTTC. As protein: CASSKSTGIIYGYTF.